The 31 T cell receptor beta chains in this list originate from one sample, sequenced in a study of CXCR3-negative and CXCR3-positive naive CD8 T cells. Researchers prepared the TRB cDNA libraries using 5' RACE with UMI labels. Using the 5' RACE reads, TCRdb records one entry per CDR3 protein without DNA. The sample holds fewer than 55,000 distinct CDR3 sequences. The sequencing sample was made of naive CXCR3- CD8+ T cells from blood. The sample's subset: CD45RO-CCR7+CD27+CD95- naive CD8+ T cells lacking CXCR3 (TNR3-). The receptors come from a human donor in good health. Some clones in this sample may be carry-over from other donors' samples.

The rearrangement links TRBV27 to TRBJ2-5; TCRdb selects TRBD1, and the lack of DNA leaves this call unchecked. CDR1 and CDR2 (germline): MNHEY, SMNVEV (reference sequence). This CDR3 spans 15 amino acids. This chain's CDR3 is CASSYKDRVQETQYF.

The chain links TRBV5-1 to TRBJ1-1; the D gene TCRdb calls, TRBD1, cannot be checked with no DNA. The germline CDR1 and CDR2 sequences are SGHRS and YFSETQ. The CDR3 has 14 residues. Here the CDR3 reads CASSLRQGDTEAFF.

This sequence joins TRBV19 and TRBJ2-1; TCRdb calls TRBD2, which cannot be checked without DNA. The CDR3 is 12 amino acids. The germline V gene encodes CDR1 LNHDA and CDR2 SQIVND (reference sequence). The CDR3 region is CASSMSIAEQFF.

The genes are TRBV20-1 and TRBJ2-1; TCRdb proposes TRBD2, but this gene call is untestable without DNA. Germline V gene data show CDR1 as DFQATT and CDR2 as SNEGSKA (reference sequence). This CDR3 is 13 amino acids long. This CDR3 reads CSAWRAGDNEQFF.

This clonotype is identified as medium-sized from frequency. The rearrangement joins TRBV7-9 to TRBJ1-1; TCRdb gives TRBD1 as the D gene, but with no DNA this cannot be confirmed. This CDR3 spans 13 amino acids. Germline values: CDR1 SEHNR, CDR2 FQNEAQ (reference sequence). The chain's CDR3 is CASSLSRTGEAFF.

V and J are TRBV28 and TRBJ2-1; the TCRdb call, TRBD1, lacks DNA for checking. CDR3 length equals 14 residues. CDR1 is MDHEN, CDR2 SYDVKM, per germline. The CDR3: CASSLTGVGNEQFF. The entire variable domain, with the rest obtained from reference TRBV28 and TRBJ2-1, is as follows: DVKVTQSSRYLVKRTGEKVFLECVQDMDHENMFWYRQDPGLGLRLIYFSYDVKMKEKGDIPEGYSVSREKKERFSLILESASTNQTSMYLCASSLTGVGNEQFFGPGTRLTVL.

The V and J genes are TRBV7-9 and TRBJ1-3. CDR3 size: 13 residues. CDR1 SEHNR and CDR2 FQNEAQ come from the germline V gene (reference sequence). CDR3 sequence reads: CASSLAPPNTIYF.

The rearrangement uses TRBV12-3 or TRBV12-4 and TRBJ2-3; TCRdb names TRBD2, which stays unverified in the absence of DNA. The CDR3 covers 14 residues. CDR3: CASTSGGPTDTQYF.

The rearrangement joins TRBV20-1 to TRBJ2-7. This CDR3 region has 13 residues. Germline V CDR1 and CDR2: DFQATT, SNEGSKA (reference sequence). The CDR3 sequence is CSARDISSYEQYF.

The chain links TRBV7-6 to TRBJ2-1; TCRdb picks TRBD1, but there is no DNA to check that call. Germline CDR1 reads SGHVS; CDR2 reads FNYEAQ. This CDR3 has 15 residues. The CDR3 here is CASSLRQGVYNEQFF.

V and J are TRBV6-5 and TRBJ1-1. The CDR3 consists of 14 residues. The germline V gene has CDR1 MNHEY and CDR2 SVGAGI. The CDR3 reads CASSLRGGRTEAFF.

The chain links TRBV29-1 to TRBJ1-2. This CDR3 is 12 amino acids long. CDR1 is SQVTM and CDR2 is ANQGSEA in the germline V gene. The CDR3 here is CSVAGEEEGYTF.

The V gene is TRBV6-5, the J gene TRBJ2-1. The CDR3 is made up of 15 amino acids. Germline V gene lookup returns CDR1 MNHEY and CDR2 SVGAGI. CDR3 residues: CASSYSGTPYNEQFF.

The V gene is TRBV29-1, the J gene TRBJ1-2; lacking DNA, the TRBD1 call made by TCRdb goes unchecked. Germline loops: CDR1 SQVTM, CDR2 ANQGSEA. The CDR3 is made up of 11 amino acids. CDR3 in amino acids: CSVLGAGGYTF.

The genes are TRBV12-3 or TRBV12-4 and TRBJ1-1; TCRdb indicates TRBD1, and absent DNA this call remains unverified. The CDR3 extends over 16 amino acids. The CDR3 loop is CASSSGPGTGNTEAFF.

The chain joins TRBV9 to TRBJ2-7; TCRdb lists TRBD1, though no DNA is available to test this call. Germline CDR1 reads SGDLS; CDR2 reads YYNGEE. CDR3 length equals 14 residues. The CDR3 loop is CASSVSGDDYEQYF.

This sequence joins TRBV27 and TRBJ2-7. The germline V gene has CDR1 MNHEY and CDR2 SMNVEV (reference sequence). The CDR3 is made up of 15 amino acids. The CDR3 loop is CASSLRTAAIYEQYF.

Its frequency marks this clonotype as medium-sized. CDR3 in amino acids: CASSRSSGYYNEQFF. The chain links TRBV4-1 to TRBJ2-1; as DNA is missing, the TRBD2 call by TCRdb cannot be tested. Germline assignment: CDR1 MGHRA and CDR2 YSYEKL. The CDR3 has 15 residues.

The rearrangement joins TRBV27 to TRBJ2-7; as DNA is missing, the TRBD2 call by TCRdb cannot be tested. CDR1 is MNHEY, CDR2 SMNVEV, per germline (reference sequence). The CDR3 covers 14 residues. CDR3 residues: CASSPGLRGYEQYF.

The chain links TRBV4-3 to TRBJ2-7. The CDR3 loop spans 15 amino acids. Germline values: CDR1 LGHNA, CDR2 YSLEER. CDR3 loop: CASSQDRLGNDEQYF.

The gene calls are TRBV7-9 and TRBJ1-1. The CDR3 totals 13 residues. Germline V gene sequence: CDR1 SEHNR, CDR2 FQNEAQ (reference sequence). CDR3 loop: CASSLSDYTEAFF.

The J gene is TRBJ2-7, the V gene TRBV2; TCRdb's D gene call, TRBD1, goes unchecked for lack of DNA. The CDR3 spans 14 residues. Germline CDR1 reads SNHLY; CDR2 reads FYNNEI. The CDR3: CASSRTGPTYEQYF.

V and J are TRBV28 and TRBJ2-5; the D call of TRBD2 rests on TCRdb alone, since no DNA is present to check it. This CDR3 contains 13 residues. Germline CDR1 reads MDHEN; CDR2 reads SYDVKM. The CDR3 region is CASSFGRAETQYF.

The chain links TRBV28 to TRBJ2-7. From germline, CDR1 is MDHEN and CDR2 SYDVKM. The CDR3 spans 13 residues. CDR3 in amino acids: CASSLSSGFLENF.

This chain uses TRBV28 with TRBJ2-3; checking the TCRdb D call of TRBD2 is not possible without DNA. The CDR3 length is 14 residues. Germline V lookup: CDR1 MDHEN, CDR2 SYDVKM. CDR3 loop: CASIPRGPTDTQYF.

V and J are TRBV6-5 and TRBJ2-7; the TCRdb D gene call, TRBD2, has no DNA to confirm it. In germline, CDR1 is MNHEY, CDR2 SVGAGI. This CDR3 has 14 amino acids. The CDR3 is CASRPIAGAYEQYF.

The rearrangement links TRBV29-1 to TRBJ1-1. The length of the CDR3 is 14 residues. Per germline, CDR1 SQVTM and CDR2 ANQGSEA. CDR3 amino acids: CSVEDLAGNTEAFF.

This chain joins TRBV12-3 or TRBV12-4 and TRBJ2-5; TCRdb's D call of TRBD1 is untestable without DNA. The CDR3 is made up of 13 amino acids. The CDR3 spells CASSFRWGETQYF.

The rearrangement links TRBV10-3 to TRBJ2-3; the TRBD1 assignment by TCRdb is unverifiable without DNA. Germline V gene data show CDR1 as ENHRY and CDR2 as SYGVKD. The CDR3 is made up of 16 amino acids. The CDR3 loop is CAISESIGTGYDTQYF.

The rearrangement joins TRBV11-3 to TRBJ2-2; no DNA is available, so the TRBD2 call from TCRdb remains unchecked. Germline V gene sequence: CDR1 SGHNT, CDR2 YENEEA. The CDR3 is made up of 15 amino acids. The CDR3 reads CASSTGLAGTGELFF.

CDR3 sequence reads: CASSQELPGGELFF. This chain links TRBV3-1 with TRBJ2-2; TCRdb's D call, TRBD1, is unchecked because there is no DNA. Looked up from germline, CDR1 is LGHDT and CDR2 is YNNKEL (reference sequence). This CDR3 has 14 amino acids. Drawing the rest from reference TRBV3-1 and TRBJ2-2, the complete variable domain is DTAVSQTPKYLVTQMGNDKSIKCEQNLGHDTMYWYKQDSKKFLKIMFSYNNKELIINETVPNRFSPKSPDKAHLNLHINSLELGDSAVYFCASSQELPGGELFFGEGSRLTVL.